The 28 T cell receptor beta chains given below trace back to one sample, sequenced in a study of tumor and adjacent non-tumor tissue in lung cancer. TCRbeta libraries were built with three rounds of nested PCR, modified from ARM-PCR. MiXCR was run by TCRdb on the multiplex PCR reads, yielding one entry per CDR3 protein. The data show about 85,000 distinct CDR3 sequences, around 59% seen once. The template was RNA from unsorted bulk tissue. Source material: lung tumor tissue. These receptors all come from a man in his 70s with non-small cell lung cancer.

This clonotype was observed at least ten times. The chain combines TRBV5-1 with TRBJ2-2; TRBD1 agrees at 7 bases. The germline CDR1 and CDR2 sequences are SGHRS and YFSETQ. Germline trimming cut 3 bases from V and 1 base from J; bases unmatched to any gene: 3. The CDR3 loop spans 15 amino acids. The DNA of the CDR3 is TGCGCCAGCAGCTCGGGACAGAGGAACACCGGGGAGCTGTTTTTT. As protein: CASSSGQRNTGELFF.

With regard to this clonotype: This CDR3 is missing its conserved last phenylalanine or tryptophan, likely due to a read error. This rearrangement joins TRBV20-1 to TRBJ1-2; possibly TRBD1 for D (5 bases). CDR3 size: 13 residues. Germline CDR1 reads DFQATT; CDR2 reads SNEGSKA (reference sequence). The ends were cut back, 3 bases at V and 6 bases at J, with 14 bases in the middle. CDR3 bases: TGCAGTGCTAGTGATAGGGGAAGGCATGGCTACACCATC. Amino acids: CSASDRGRHGYTI.

About this clonotype: One end of the junction varies from germline; a read error may be responsible. The chain employs TRBV4-2 and TRBJ2-3; tentatively, D is TRBD1 or TRBD2 (6 bases each). This CDR3 has 16 residues. Per the germline V gene, CDR1 is LGHNA and CDR2 is YNFKEQ. For the CDR3, the DNA is TGTGCCAGCAACCAAGGCCGGAGGGGGGGCACAGATACGCAGTATTTT. It specifies CASNQGRRGGTDTQYF.

This clonotype was detected only a few times. V gene TRBV28 combines with J gene TRBJ2-1, with TRBD2 identical over 10 bases. Germline assignment: CDR1 MDHEN and CDR2 SYDVKM. The trim removed 8 bases at V and 4 bases at J, leaving 29 bases unmatched. The CDR3 contains 22 residues. This CDR3 reads CASQKGFGTGTSVGPSYNEQFF. The CDR3 DNA follows: TGTGCCAGCCAAAAAGGGTTTGGAACAGGGACTAGCGTGGGCCCCTCTTACAATGAGCAGTTCTTC.

Only a few counts were recorded for this clonotype. The junction and the germline gene differ at one end; a read error may be behind it. V usage is TRBV29-1 and J usage is TRBJ1-2; the match to TRBD1 covers 8 bases. CDR3 length: 12 residues. Germline V gene sequence: CDR1 SQVTM, CDR2 ANQGSEA. The CDR3 sequence is CSVSTGDYGYTF. CDR3 nucleotide sequence: TGCAGCGTATCGACAGGGGACTACGGCTACACCTTC.

A few counts support this clonotype. For the CDR3, the DNA is TGTGCTGACAGCGAGGGGGACAGAAACTACGAGCAGTACTTC. The encoded protein is CADSEGDRNYEQYF. The chain couples TRBV11-2 to TRBJ2-7, with 7 bases identical to TRBD1. This CDR3 region has 14 residues. Germline V gives CDR1 SGHAT, CDR2 FQNNGV.

Note on this clonotype: The germline gene is not matched at one end of the junction; a read error may be the cause. The CDR3 DNA sequence: TGTACCTGGAGTTCCACGGCGGCCCAGTACTTC. This encodes CTWSSTAAQYF. The J gene is TRBJ2-5, the V gene TRBV30; D not resolved. The CDR3 covers 11 residues. Germline V gene lookup returns CDR1 GTSNPN and CDR2 SVGIG (reference sequence).

On this clonotype: This may arise from a read error, as a much more abundant clone is one base away. The chain combines TRBV6-5 with TRBJ2-4, with 9 bases identical to TRBD1. The CDR3 contains 16 residues. With V trimmed by 5 bases and J by 0 bases, 5 bases remained unmatched. CDR1 is MNHEY, CDR2 SVGAGI, per germline. In nucleotides, the CDR3 is TGTGCCAGCAGTACCGGACAGGGGCCAGCCAAAAACATTCAGTACTTC. Translating it yields CASSTGQGPAKNIQYF.

Concerning this clonotype itself: A much larger clonotype is one base distant, so this may be a read error. The chain links TRBV29-1 to TRBJ2-7; unclear D gene. Between the trimmed V and J ends, which lost 0 bases and 5 bases, there was a span of 8 bases. The CDR3 runs to 12 residues. The germline CDR1 and CDR2 sequences are SQVTM and ANQGSEA. The CDR3 DNA reads as TGCAGCGTTGAAGATCATGGGGACGAGCAGTACTTC. As protein: CSVEDHGDEQYF.

As regards this clonotype: Germline is not matched at one junction end, which may reflect a read error. The DNA of the CDR3 is TGTGCCAGCACAGAAAAAAAATACAGTGAGCAGTTCTTC. Protein product: CASTEKKYSEQFF. The chain has TRBV6-6 and TRBJ2-1; no clear D. This CDR3 is 13 amino acids long. Germline CDR1 and CDR2: MNHNY and SVGAGI (reference sequence).

On this clonotype itself: At one boundary the junction diverges from the germline segment, which might be a read error. The rearrangement uses TRBV28 and TRBJ2-5; 8 bases map to TRBD1. Germline V gene lookup returns CDR1 MDHEN and CDR2 SYDVKM. The CDR3 spans 13 residues. CDR3: CASSFRGQEAQYF. The CDR3 region has the DNA TGTGCCAGCAGTTTCAGGGGGCAAGAGGCCCAGTACTTC.

Concerning this clonotype itself: One end of the junction fails to match germline, which may point to a read error. The genes are TRBV6-5 and TRBJ2-2, with TRBD2 as a possible D gene (5 bases). This CDR3 contains 15 residues. Germline V lookup: CDR1 MNHEY, CDR2 SVGAGI. The CDR3 protein is CACSYSSVGSGELFF. The DNA for the CDR3 is TGTGCCTGCAGTTACTCGTCGGTGGGGAGCGGGGAGCTGTTTTTT.

This clonotype was observed many times. The chain has TRBV6-1 and TRBJ2-5, with D tentatively TRBD2 (5 bases). V dropped 4 bases and J dropped 6 bases, with 12 bases sitting between them. CDR1 and CDR2 (germline): MNHNS, SASEGT. The CDR3 has 13 amino acids. CDR3 in DNA: TGTGCCAGCAGTGCCGACTACTCAAAGACCCAGTACTTC. Translating it yields CASSADYSKTQYF.

About this clonotype: In this CDR3 the conserved last residue, phenylalanine or tryptophan, is missing, so a read error is likely. The V gene is TRBV29-1, the J gene TRBJ2-2; D is possibly TRBD1 (6 bases). CDR3 length equals 12 residues. Germline CDR1 SQVTM, CDR2 ANQGSEA. CDR3 nucleotide sequence: TGCAGCGCTACAGGGTGGGCCGGGGAACTGTTTTTA. Its translation: CSATGWAGELFL.

The V call is TRBV11-2, the J call TRBJ1-1; tentatively, D is TRBD1 (6 bases). In germline, CDR1 is SGHAT, CDR2 FQNNGV. This CDR3 region has 14 residues. Written as DNA, the CDR3 is TGTCAGCAGCTAAAAGGGGGAACGAACACTGAAGCTTTCTTT. It encodes CQQLKGGTNTEAFF. The full variable domain, its missing parts supplied by reference TRBV11-2 and TRBJ1-1, is EAGVAQSPRYKIIEKRQSVAFWCNPISGHATLYWYQQILGQGPKLLIQFQNNGVVDDSQLPKDRFSAERLKGVDSTLKIQPAKLEDSAVYLCQQLKGGTNTEAFFGQGTRLTVV.

This clonotype was seen at least ten times. The V call is TRBV10-2, the J call TRBJ2-1; 8 bases are shared with TRBD2. The CDR3 length is 14 residues. Germline V CDR1 and CDR2: WSHSY, SAAADI. The J segment lost 6 bases and the V segment lost 5 bases, leaving 6 bases of the junction unmatched. The CDR3 sequence is CASSISGNANEQFF. DNA of the CDR3: TGCGCCAGCAGTATTAGCGGGAACGCCAATGAGCAGTTCTTC.

The V and J genes are TRBV10-2 and TRBJ2-7; a weak D match, TRBD2 (6 bases). The CDR3 totals 17 residues. Germline V gene lookup returns CDR1 WSHSY and CDR2 SAAADI. The CDR3 DNA follows: TGCACGAGCAAGGATTTGGACACCCGGGACTGGAGCTACGAGCAGTACTTC. Its protein product is CTSKDLDTRDWSYEQYF.

Details on this clonotype: An end of the junction differs from the germline gene, which may be a read error. This chain links TRBV12-3 or TRBV12-4 with TRBJ2-7, with 8 bases lining up with TRBD1. This CDR3 has 14 amino acids. The CDR3: CASSRQGLGYEQYF. CDR3 bases: TGTGCCAGCAGTAGACAGGGGTTAGGCTACGAGCAGTATTTC.

In this sample, this clonotype turned up once. This sequence joins TRBV20-1 and TRBJ2-1; D tentatively reads TRBD1 or TRBD2 (5 bases each). The CDR3 has 20 residues. Germline values: CDR1 DFQATT, CDR2 SNEGSKA (reference sequence). V was cut by 3 bases and J by 5 bases, with 32 bases left in between. The CDR3 here is CSARGKNSWGTSPGNNEQFF. For the CDR3, the DNA is TGCAGTGCTAGGGGGAAAAACTCCTGGGGCACCTCACCGGGAAACAATGAGCAGTTCTTC.

The sample holds a few counts of this clonotype. This may stem from a read error, because a much larger clone lies one nucleotide away. The chain carries TRBV6-1 and TRBJ2-1; a weak D match, TRBD1 (6 bases). V was shortened by 6 bases and J by 8 bases, with 20 bases between the two germline ends. Germline V gene lookup returns CDR1 MNHNS and CDR2 SASEGT. The CDR3 consists of 15 residues. The CDR3 protein is CASSLRHKGDDEQFF. CDR3 DNA sequence: TGTGCCAGCAGCCTTCGACATAAGGGGGACGATGAGCAGTTCTTC.

A note on this clonotype: Given the absence of the conserved phenylalanine or tryptophan at the CDR3 end, a read error is likely. DNA of the CDR3: TGTGCTAGCAGTGAAGGAATAACTAACTATGGCTACACCATC. Its translation is CASSEGITNYGYTI. This chain uses TRBV6-1 with TRBJ1-2; D gene ambiguous. The CDR3 has 14 residues. Per the germline V gene, CDR1 is MNHNS and CDR2 is SASEGT.

This clonotype was found many times. The genes are TRBV5-5 and TRBJ1-2, with D tentatively TRBD1 (5 bases). CDR3 length equals 15 residues. Germline CDR1 and CDR2: SGHKS and YYEKEE (reference sequence). Trimming took 2 bases from V and 4 from J, leaving 15 bases between them. The CDR3 DNA is TGTGCCAGCAGCTTCTCCCCCCAGGGCTCCTATGGCTACACCTTC. Its protein product is CASSFSPQGSYGYTF.

As to this clonotype: The conserved phenylalanine or tryptophan normally closing the CDR3 is absent here, so this likely arose from a read error. The chain recombines TRBV6-5 with TRBJ1-5; D ambiguous. The CDR3 totals 14 residues. Germline loops: CDR1 MNHEY, CDR2 SVGAGI. The CDR3 loop is CASSYNGFNQPQHC. CDR3 bases: TGTGCCAGTAGTTACAACGGATTCAATCAGCCCCAGCATTGT.

Turning to this clonotype: This sequence may be a read error, since a much larger clone differs from it by one base. The chain is built from TRBV5-4 and TRBJ2-7; tentative D call: TRBD1 (6 bases). The CDR3 covers 14 residues. Germline values: CDR1 SGHNT, CDR2 YYREEE (reference sequence). CDR3 sequence reads: CVSTPGQRPYEQYF. CDR3 sequence (DNA): TGTGTCAGCACCCCCGGACAGAGACCGTACGAGCAGTACTTC.

The J gene is TRBJ2-1, the V gene TRBV29-1, with D perhaps TRBD1 (5 bases). The CDR3 is 14 residues long. Germline CDR1 SQVTM, CDR2 ANQGSEA. Trimming pared 5 bases from V and 7 bases from J, leaving 18 bases between. This CDR3 is CSVNGQGMTNEQFF. Written as DNA, the CDR3 is TGCAGCGTTAATGGGCAGGGAATGACGAATGAGCAGTTCTTC.

Details on this clonotype: One junction end does not reproduce the germline sequence, and a read error may be involved. The rearrangement joins TRBV4-1 to TRBJ2-3; 7 bases map to TRBD1. Per germline, CDR1 MGHRA and CDR2 YSYEKL. The CDR3 extends over 12 amino acids. The CDR3 DNA reads TGCGCCAGCAGCCCAGGGACAGATACGCGGTATTTT. Translating it yields CASSPGTDTRYF.

This clonotype was counted between two and nine times. V gene TRBV30 combines with J gene TRBJ2-6; D remains ambiguous. CDR3 size: 13 residues. Deletions cut 4 bases from V and 0 bases from J, with 4 bases between. Germline-derived CDR1 and CDR2 are GTSNPN and SVGIG (reference sequence). The DNA for the CDR3 is TGTGCCTGGAAGAACTCTGGGGCCAACGTCCTGACTTTC. Its translation: CAWKNSGANVLTF.

On this clonotype itself: The junction departs from germline at one end; a sequencing error may be responsible. The chain couples TRBV29-1 to TRBJ1-2; perhaps TRBD1 as D (6 bases). CDR3 length: 13 residues. CDR1 and CDR2 from the germline V gene are SQVTM and ANQGSEA. The CDR3 DNA reads as TGCAGCGCTGAAAGAGGACAGAATTATGGCTACACCTTC. Protein: CSAERGQNYGYTF.